The source of this TCR beta chain is a study of T cells in Graves' hyperthyroidism and ophthalmopathy. Patients having uncontrolled infection, another autoimmune disease, pregnancy or lactation were not included. Thyroid ultrasound and orbital computed tomography, with clinical symptoms and serum thyroxine and TRAb, informed diagnoses. Fresh peripheral blood, more than 8 ml of it, supplied the PBMCs. General study results and limits: Most clonotypes expanded in the thyroid (above 0.001) were also present in blood.

This clonotype was counted many times. Its antigen is not identified. RNA transcripts yielded amplified TCR beta CDR3 regions. The TCR CDR3 first-round RT-PCR relied on the HTBI primer set. One entry per CDR3 protein results from TCRdb running MiXCR on the multiplex PCR reads. The sample shows about 400,000 distinct CDR3 sequences, over 13% of them seen only once. In germline, CDR1 is GTSNPN, CDR2 SVGIG (reference sequence). Trimming pared 3 bases from V and 5 bases from J, leaving 13 bases between. CDR3 size: 13 residues. Specimen: blood. The receptor was isolated from a man in his fifties with Graves' ophthalmopathy. The V call is TRBV30, the J call TRBJ1-1; weak D call: TRBD1 (5 bases). The CDR3 loop is CAWSDGGSTEAFF. The DNA of the CDR3 is TGTGCCTGGAGCGACGGGGGTAGTACTGAAGCTTTCTTT. The whole variable domain, filled in from reference TRBV30 and TRBJ1-1, reads SQTIHQWPATLVQPVGSPLSLECTVEGTSNPNLYWYRQAAGRGLQLLFYSVGIGQISSEVPQNLSASRPQDRQFILSSKKLLLSDSGFYLCAWSDGGSTEAFFGQGTRLTVV.